The 13 T cell receptor beta chains below were found in one sample sequenced in a study of cytomegalovirus exposure and HLA in healthy donors. A multiplex PCR was run with 60 Vbeta primers and 13 Jbeta primers. Generated by immunoSEQ multiplex PCR, the TCRdb table keeps only in-frame clones and is missing some. In the table there are 110,000 to 150,000 clones, 65% to 85% of which are singletons. The sample was PBMCs. All receptors come from a man younger than 35 in good health and CMV-seronegative.

V and J are TRBV6-4 and TRBJ2-2, with 8 bases aligning to TRBD1. The CDR3 has 16 amino acids. V was clipped by 6 bases and J by 0 bases; unmatched bases: 6. CDR1 is MRHNA, CDR2 SNTAGT, per germline. Here the CDR3 reads CASRPGQGSNTGELFF. CDR3 in DNA: TGTGCCAGCAGGCCAGGACAGGGATCGAACACCGGGGAGCTGTTTTTT.

This clone turned up a few times. The chain combines TRBV11-2 with TRBJ1-5; no clear D gene. Germline values: CDR1 SGHAT, CDR2 FQNNGV. The CDR3 is 13 residues long. V lost 3 bases and J lost 1, with 4 bases in between. The CDR3 reads CASSLESNQPQHF. Written as DNA, the CDR3 is TGTGCCAGCAGCTTGGAGAGCAATCAGCCCCAGCATTTT.

This clone was counted a few times. V usage is TRBV5-4 and J usage is TRBJ2-7, with a tentative D call TRBD2 (6 bases). CDR3 length equals 14 residues. The germline V gene encodes CDR1 SGHNT and CDR2 YYREEE (reference sequence). V lost 6 bases to trimming and J lost 3 bases, with 16 bases between them. The CDR3 region is CASNPGERSYEQYF. The CDR3 DNA reads as TGTGCCAGCAACCCGGGGGAGCGGAGCTACGAGCAGTACTTC.

This clone was seen a handful of times. The gene calls are TRBV6-5 and TRBJ2-7; D unclear. Germline lookup yields CDR1 MNHEY and CDR2 SVGAGI. Trimming removed 6 bases from V and 0 bases from J, with 12 bases in between. There are 14 residues in the CDR3. CDR3 protein: CASRPGQDSYEQYF. CDR3 nucleotides: TGTGCCAGCAGGCCAGGCCAGGACTCCTACGAGCAGTACTTC.

This clone was detected a few times. This sequence joins TRBV4-3 and TRBJ1-2, with 9 bases lining up with TRBD1. Germline V gene lookup returns CDR1 LGHNA and CDR2 YSLEER. The CDR3 sequence is 17 residues long. After removal of 0 bases from V and 2 bases from J, the junction contained 7 bases not matched to a gene. CDR3: CASSQESSGQGNYGYTF. CDR3 coding DNA: TGCGCCAGCAGCCAAGAGAGCTCAGGACAGGGGAACTATGGCTACACCTTC.

This chain joins TRBV5-1 and TRBJ2-5; TRBD1 aligns across 7 bases. After removal of 4 bases from V and 3 bases from J, the junction contained 3 bases not matched to a gene. CDR1 and CDR2 from the germline V gene are SGHRS and YFSETQ. The CDR3 consists of 13 residues. CDR3: CASSPGTEETQYF. CDR3 nucleotide sequence: TGCGCCAGCAGCCCGGGGACAGAAGAGACCCAGTACTTC.

V usage is TRBV18 and J usage is TRBJ2-5, with 7 bases lining up with TRBD1. Unmatched junction bases numbered 3, after V lost 2 bases and J lost 3 bases. The CDR3 covers 14 residues. CDR1 and CDR2 (germline): KGHSH, LQKENI. Written as DNA, the CDR3 is TGTGCCAGCTCACCATTTACAGGGGAAGAGACCCAGTACTTC. Protein product: CASSPFTGEETQYF.

The J gene is TRBJ1-2, the V gene TRBV20-1, with D perhaps matching TRBD1 (6 bases). The CDR3 totals 11 residues. Trimming shortened V by 4 bases and J by 5 bases, and 8 bases separated the two germline ends. CDR1 and CDR2 (germline): DFQATT, SNEGSKA (reference sequence). The CDR3 loop reads CSAIGQYGYTF. CDR3 coding DNA: TGCAGTGCTATAGGACAGTATGGCTACACCTTC.

The rearrangement joins TRBV5-1 to TRBJ1-1; TRBD1 matches 7 bases. CDR1 and CDR2 from the germline V gene are SGHRS and YFSETQ. This CDR3 is 13 amino acids long. The V segment lost 1 base and the J segment 11 bases; nucleotides outside the gene matches: 8. CDR3 bases: TGCGCCAGCAGCTTGAGGGAGACAGGGCGTGCTTTCTTT. It translates to CASSLRETGRAFF.

V is TRBV7-2 and J is TRBJ1-2; no reliable D call. Deletions cut 7 bases from V and 6 bases from J, with 21 bases between. The CDR3 sequence is 15 residues long. Germline CDR1 is SGHTA and CDR2 is FQGNSA. The CDR3 nucleotides read TGTGCCAGCAACCTCAAAATGTCCCTAGGAAATGGCTACACCTTC. It translates to CASNLKMSLGNGYTF.

The rearrangement links TRBV19 to TRBJ2-3; D might be TRBD1 (6 bases). The V and J ends lost 8 bases and 11 bases respectively, with 14 bases between them. This CDR3 is 11 amino acids long. The germline gives CDR1 LNHDA, CDR2 SQIVND (reference sequence). CDR3 sequence reads: CASDLGGEQYF. As DNA, the CDR3 is TGTGCCAGTGACCTAGGGGGAGAGCAGTATTTT.

In the case of this clone: This CDR3 is also generated by other DNA sequences in the sample. The rearrangement joins TRBV7-6 to TRBJ2-7; 9 bases line up with TRBD1. Trimming removed 5 bases from V and 1 base from J; junction bases left unmatched: 3. This CDR3 contains 14 residues. Germline V CDR1 and CDR2: SGHVS, FNYEAQ. The CDR3 sequence: CASSSGQGSYEQYF. The CDR3 nucleotides are TGTGCCAGCAGCAGTGGACAGGGGTCCTACGAGCAGTACTTC.

The chain links TRBV7-2 to TRBJ1-2; D unclear. The CDR3 runs to 14 residues. V was pared by 3 bases and J by 2 bases, with 10 bases between. Germline V gene data show CDR1 as SGHTA and CDR2 as FQGNSA. CDR3 bases: TGTGCCAGCAGCTTGGGCGGGCGGAACTATGGCTACACCTTC. Encoded protein: CASSLGGRNYGYTF.